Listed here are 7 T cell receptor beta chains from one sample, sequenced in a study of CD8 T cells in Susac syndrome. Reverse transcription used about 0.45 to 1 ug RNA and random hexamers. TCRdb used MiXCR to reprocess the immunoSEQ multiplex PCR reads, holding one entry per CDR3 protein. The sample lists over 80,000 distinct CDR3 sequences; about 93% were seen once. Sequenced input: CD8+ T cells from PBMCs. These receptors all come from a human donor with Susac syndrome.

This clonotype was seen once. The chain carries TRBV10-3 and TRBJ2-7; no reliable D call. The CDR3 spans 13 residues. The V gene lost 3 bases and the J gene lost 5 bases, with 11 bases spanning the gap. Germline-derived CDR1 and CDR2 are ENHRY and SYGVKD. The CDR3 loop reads CAISEPKLDEQYF. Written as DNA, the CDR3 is TGTGCCATCAGTGAACCAAAACTCGACGAGCAGTACTTC.

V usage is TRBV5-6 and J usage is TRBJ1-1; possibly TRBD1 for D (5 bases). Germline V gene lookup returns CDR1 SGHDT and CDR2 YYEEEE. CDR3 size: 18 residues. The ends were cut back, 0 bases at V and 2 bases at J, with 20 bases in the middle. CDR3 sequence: CASSLEFRGTPINTEAFF. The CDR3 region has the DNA TGTGCCAGCAGCTTGGAATTTCGGGGGACCCCAATAAACACTGAAGCTTTCTTT.

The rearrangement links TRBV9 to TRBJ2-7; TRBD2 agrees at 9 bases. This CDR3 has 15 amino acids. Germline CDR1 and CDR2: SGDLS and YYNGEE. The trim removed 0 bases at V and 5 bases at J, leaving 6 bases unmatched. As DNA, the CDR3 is TGTGCCAGCAGCGTAGAGCTTAGCGGGAGCGACGAGCAGTACTTC. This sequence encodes CASSVELSGSDEQYF.

This chain's CDR3 is CASSDEGYSYNEQFF. CDR3 DNA: TGTGCCAGCAGTGATGAGGGATACTCCTACAATGAGCAGTTCTTC. V gene TRBV6-4 combines with J gene TRBJ2-1, with TRBD2 as a possible D gene (5 bases). Germline lookup yields CDR1 MRHNA and CDR2 SNTAGT. The CDR3 extends over 15 amino acids. V was shortened by 3 bases and J by 0 bases, with 9 bases between the two germline ends.

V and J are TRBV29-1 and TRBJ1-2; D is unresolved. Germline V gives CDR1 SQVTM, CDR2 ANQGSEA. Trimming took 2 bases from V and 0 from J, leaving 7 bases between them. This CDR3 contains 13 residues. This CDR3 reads CSVENLANYGYTF. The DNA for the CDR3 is TGCAGCGTTGAAAATTTGGCTAACTATGGCTACACCTTC.

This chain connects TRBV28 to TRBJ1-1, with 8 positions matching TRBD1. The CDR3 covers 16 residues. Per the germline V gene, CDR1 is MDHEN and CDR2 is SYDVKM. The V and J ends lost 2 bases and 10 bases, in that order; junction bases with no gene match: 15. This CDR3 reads CASSLPSQGVRWPAFF. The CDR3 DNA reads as TGTGCCAGCAGTTTACCCTCACAGGGGGTAAGGTGGCCAGCTTTCTTT.

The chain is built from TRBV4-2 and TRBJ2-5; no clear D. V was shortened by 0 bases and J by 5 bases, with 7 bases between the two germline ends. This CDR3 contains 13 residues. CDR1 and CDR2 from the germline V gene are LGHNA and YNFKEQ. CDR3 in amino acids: CASSQDERETQYF. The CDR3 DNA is TGTGCCAGCAGCCAAGACGAAAGGGAGACCCAGTACTTC.